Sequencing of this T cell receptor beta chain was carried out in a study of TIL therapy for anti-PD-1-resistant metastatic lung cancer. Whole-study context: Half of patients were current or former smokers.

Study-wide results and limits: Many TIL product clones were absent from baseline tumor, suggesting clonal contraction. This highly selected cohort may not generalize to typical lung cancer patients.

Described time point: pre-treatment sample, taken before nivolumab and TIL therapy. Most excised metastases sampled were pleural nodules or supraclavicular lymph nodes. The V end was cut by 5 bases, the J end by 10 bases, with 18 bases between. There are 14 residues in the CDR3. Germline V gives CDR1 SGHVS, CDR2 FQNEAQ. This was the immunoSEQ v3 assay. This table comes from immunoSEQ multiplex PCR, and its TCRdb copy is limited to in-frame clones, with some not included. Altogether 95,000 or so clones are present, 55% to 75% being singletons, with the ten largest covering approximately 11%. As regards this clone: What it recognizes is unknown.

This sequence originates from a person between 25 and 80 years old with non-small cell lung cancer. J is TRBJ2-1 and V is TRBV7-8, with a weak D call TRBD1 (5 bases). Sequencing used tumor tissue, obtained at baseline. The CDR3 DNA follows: TGTGCCAGCAGCCCATGGGGCCCTATGGGCGAGCAGTTCTTC. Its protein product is CASSPWGPMGEQFF.